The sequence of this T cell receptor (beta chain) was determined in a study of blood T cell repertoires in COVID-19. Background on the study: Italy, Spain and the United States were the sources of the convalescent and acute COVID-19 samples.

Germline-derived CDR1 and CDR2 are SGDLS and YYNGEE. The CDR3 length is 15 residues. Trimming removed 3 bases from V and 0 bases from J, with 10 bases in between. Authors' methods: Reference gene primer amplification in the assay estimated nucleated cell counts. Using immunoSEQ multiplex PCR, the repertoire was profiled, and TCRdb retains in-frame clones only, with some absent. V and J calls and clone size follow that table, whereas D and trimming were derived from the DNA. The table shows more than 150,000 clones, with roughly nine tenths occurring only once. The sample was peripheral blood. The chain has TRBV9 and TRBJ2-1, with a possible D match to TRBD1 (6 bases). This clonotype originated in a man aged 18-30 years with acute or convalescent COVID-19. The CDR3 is CASSEGTLSYNEQFF. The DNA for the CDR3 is TGTGCCAGCAGCGAGGGGACACTCTCCTACAATGAGCAGTTCTTC.